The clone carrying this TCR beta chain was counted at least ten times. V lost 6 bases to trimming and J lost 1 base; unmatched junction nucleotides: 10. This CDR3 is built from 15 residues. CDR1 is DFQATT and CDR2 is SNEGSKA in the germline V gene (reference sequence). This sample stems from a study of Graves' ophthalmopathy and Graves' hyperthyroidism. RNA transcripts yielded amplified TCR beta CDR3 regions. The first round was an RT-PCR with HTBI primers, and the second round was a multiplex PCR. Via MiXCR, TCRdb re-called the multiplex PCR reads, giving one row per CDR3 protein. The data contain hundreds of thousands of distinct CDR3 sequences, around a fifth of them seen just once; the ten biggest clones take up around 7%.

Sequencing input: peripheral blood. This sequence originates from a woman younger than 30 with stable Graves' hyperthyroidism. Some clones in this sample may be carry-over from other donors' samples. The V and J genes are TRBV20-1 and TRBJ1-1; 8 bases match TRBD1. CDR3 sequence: CSALQGEVGNTEAFF. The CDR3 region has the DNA TGCAGTGCCCTACAGGGGGAGGTTGGGAACACTGAAGCTTTCTTT.